This TCR beta chain derives from a study of cytomegalovirus exposure and HLA in healthy donors. Study results and caveats: In a later analysis, HLA-C alleles had the fewest associated TCRs, DRB1 alleles the most. The classifier, whose performance was assessed in both the original and validation cohorts, reportedly diagnosed cytomegalovirus status with high specificity and sensitivity. TCR beta chains numbering some 160 were designated cytomegalovirus-associated. Within the data, a cluster of highly shared sequence variants was likely a sequencing artifact.

Germline assignment: CDR1 SNHLY and CDR2 FYNNEI. The CDR3 extends over 12 amino acids. The ends were cut back, 6 bases at V and 1 base at J, with 5 bases in the middle. Primers: 60 Vbeta forward and 13 Jbeta reverse. The method was immunoSEQ multiplex PCR; TCRdb's version includes in-frame clones alone and lacks a portion of them. The repertoire includes 100,000 to 150,000 clones, 81% of them detected once, and under 7% sits in the top ten. About this clone itself: Its specificity is unknown.

The chain combines TRBV2 with TRBJ2-3; D gene ambiguous. The receptor comes from a woman aged 40 to 50 in good health and CMV-seropositive. Sample: PBMCs. CDR3 nucleotide sequence: TGTGCCAGCAGGGCAGGCACAGATACGCAGTATTTT. This sequence encodes CASRAGTDTQYF.